This TCR beta chain emerged from a study of tumor-infiltrating lymphocytes in oesophageal squamous cell carcinoma. By sample share, this clonotype is medium-sized (0.01 to 0.1%). This CDR3 has 14 amino acids. J lost 6 bases, V lost 10 bases, and 12 bases had no gene match. CDR1 is MGHDK and CDR2 is SYGVNS in the germline V gene. A single record per CDR3 protein comes from TCRdb applying MiXCR to the PCR reads. The repertoire has fewer than 15,000 distinct CDR3 sequences, roughly half of them found once; the top ten carry around 23%. The chain has TRBV25-1 and TRBJ2-1; 7 bases are a match to TRBD2. The TCR was taken from a male donor with esophageal squamous cell carcinoma. Sequenced: esophageal tumor tissue. CDR3 DNA: TGTGCCACCAAGCCCAGCGGGATAACCAATGAGCAGTTCTTC. It yields the protein CATKPSGITNEQFF. The whole variable domain, filled in from reference TRBV25-1 and TRBJ2-1, reads EADIYQTPRYLVIGTGKKITLECSQTMGHDKMYWYQQDPGMELHLIHYSYGVNSTEKGDLSSESTVSRIRTEHFPLTLESARPSHTSQYLCATKPSGITNEQFFGPGTRLTVL.